This TCR beta chain was recovered during a study of cytomegalovirus exposure and HLA in healthy donors. The PCR used 60 Vbeta and 13 Jbeta primers. Assay used: immunoSEQ multiplex PCR; TCRdb lists only in-frame clones, some missing. The sample contains approximately 190,000 clones, around 85% of which appear only once. The ends were cut back, 0 bases at V and 10 bases at J, with 17 bases in the middle. From germline, CDR1 is SGHNT and CDR2 YYREEE (reference sequence). The CDR3 sequence is 15 residues long. This TCR derives from a man between 45 and 60 years old in good health and CMV-seronegative. This chain links TRBV5-4 with TRBJ2-1; maybe TRBD2 (5 bases). The specimen sequenced was PBMCs. This chain's CDR3 is CASSLDGLATLEQFF. CDR3 nucleotides: TGTGCCAGCAGCTTGGACGGCCTAGCCACCTTAGAGCAGTTCTTC.